A single sample is the source of the 29 T cell receptor beta chains below, sequenced in a study of blood T cells in healthy people across ages. A second about 7 to 11 cycle PCR used barcoded and J-beta primers. TCRdb reanalysed the 5' RACE reads using MiXCR and keeps one entry per CDR3 protein. Among 870,000 or so distinct CDR3 sequences listed, about 30% were seen once. The source material was blood. The receptors shown here come from a woman of 80 years or more in good health.

The gene calls are TRBV20-1 and TRBJ1-1; maybe TRBD1 (5 bases). This CDR3 contains 12 residues. Germline V gives CDR1 DFQATT, CDR2 SNEGSKA (reference sequence). The CDR3 DNA sequence: TGCAGGGGGGGGGTAGGCGGGACTGAAGCTTTCTTT. Translation: CRGGVGGTEAFF.

Notes on this clonotype: The junction differs from germline at one of its ends, possibly a read error. This chain links TRBV19 with TRBJ1-5; no reliable D call. The CDR3 contains 15 residues. The V gene's germline CDR1 is LNHDA and CDR2 SQIVND (reference sequence). The CDR3 reads CAGSPSNQETQPQHF. The CDR3 DNA follows: TGTGCCGGTAGTCCGAGTAACCAGGAGACTCAGCCCCAGCATTTT.

The chain recombines TRBV20-1 with TRBJ1-3; the match to TRBD1 covers 7 bases. V dropped 4 bases and J dropped 4; count of bases not matched to a gene: 7. Germline V CDR1 and CDR2: DFQATT, SNEGSKA (reference sequence). There are 14 residues in the CDR3. The CDR3 here is CSATARDRGNTIYF. In nucleotides, the CDR3 is TGCAGTGCTACGGCCCGGGACAGAGGAAACACCATATATTTT.

V and J are TRBV28 and TRBJ2-1; 12 bases match TRBD2. The germline V gene has CDR1 MDHEN and CDR2 SYDVKM. The CDR3 has 14 residues. V was clipped by 3 bases and J by 12 bases; unmatched bases: 6. This CDR3 is CASSFPSGGARQFF. The DNA of the CDR3 is TGTGCCAGCAGTTTTCCTAGCGGGGGGGCCCGGCAGTTCTTC.

This clonotype was detected many times. The chain has TRBV5-1 and TRBJ2-4; D remains unclear. This CDR3 has 16 residues. V dropped 0 bases and J dropped 1 base, with 11 bases sitting between them. Germline CDR1 is SGHRS and CDR2 is YFSETQ. In nucleotides, the CDR3 is TGCGCCAGCAGCTTGGGTCTAACTGCGGCCAAAAACATTCAGTACTTC. Translated, it gives CASSLGLTAAKNIQYF.

This chain links TRBV3-1 with TRBJ1-6, with 7 bases fitting TRBD1. V dropped 5 bases and J dropped 10; count of bases not matched to a gene: 11. The CDR3 runs to 15 residues. CDR1 and CDR2 (germline): LGHDT, YNNKEL (reference sequence). DNA of the CDR3: TGTGCCAGCAGCGCACAGGGGCGAGGGAGCTCACCCCTCCACTTT. It specifies CASSAQGRGSSPLHF.

In the case of this clonotype: A much larger clone is a single base away; this may be a read error. The V and J genes are TRBV2 and TRBJ2-5, with D perhaps TRBD2 (5 bases). Germline lookup yields CDR1 SNHLY and CDR2 FYNNEI. V lost 4 bases to trimming and J lost 2 bases, with 11 bases between them. The CDR3 spans 14 residues. CDR3 sequence reads: CASSGDGGQETQYF. The CDR3 nucleotides read TGTGCCAGCAGTGGGGATGGCGGGCAAGAGACCCAGTACTTC.

A note on this clonotype: Being one base from a much bigger clone, this may be a read error. The V gene is TRBV7-9, the J gene TRBJ2-7; a weak D match, TRBD1 (6 bases). Germline V gene sequence: CDR1 SEHNR, CDR2 FQNEAQ (reference sequence). The CDR3 totals 16 residues. Between the trimmed V and J ends, which lost 1 base and 10 bases, there was a span of 23 bases. The CDR3 DNA sequence: TGTGCCAGCAGCTTAGACAACGCAGGGGTAAAAGAGGCCCAGTACTTC. Encoded protein: CASSLDNAGVKEAQYF.

For the CDR3, the DNA is TGTGCCAGCAGTGGGAGCGGGAGGATATACAATGAGCAGTTCTTC. Its translation: CASSGSGRIYNEQFF. The chain has TRBV5-4 and TRBJ2-1, with 9 bases aligning to TRBD2. There are 15 residues in the CDR3. The germline V gene encodes CDR1 SGHNT and CDR2 YYREEE (reference sequence). The V segment lost 5 bases and the J segment 4 bases; nucleotides outside the gene matches: 7.

J is TRBJ1-1 and V is TRBV4-3, with a weak D call TRBD1 (6 bases). Trimming took off 0 bases at V and 8 bases at J, with 10 bases between the two ends. The V gene's germline CDR1 is LGHNA and CDR2 YSLEER. The CDR3 is made up of 13 amino acids. CDR3 coding DNA: TGCGCCAGCAGCCAAGAAGGGGGGGGCGAAGCTTTCTTT. Translated: CASSQEGGGEAFF.

J is TRBJ1-5 and V is TRBV20-1; no clear D gene. The germline V gene encodes CDR1 DFQATT and CDR2 SNEGSKA (reference sequence). The V and J ends lost 2 bases and 2 bases respectively, with 7 bases between them. The CDR3 spans 13 residues. DNA for the CDR3: TGCAGTGCTAGACGAGGAGGCAATCAGCCCCAGCATTTT. This gives the protein CSARRGGNQPQHF.

This clonotype has ten or more counts. The rearrangement links TRBV6-5 to TRBJ2-4; D perhaps matches TRBD1 (6 bases). Germline V gene lookup returns CDR1 MNHEY and CDR2 SVGAGI. This CDR3 region has 15 residues. Trimming cost V 5 bases and J 0 bases, with 11 bases left between them. In DNA form, the CDR3 reads TGTGCCAGCAGTGAACAGGGTTTAGCCAAAAACATTCAGTACTTC. It is translated as CASSEQGLAKNIQYF.

This clonotype was observed a few times. The rearrangement uses TRBV7-9 and TRBJ2-2, with D unresolved. The germline V gene encodes CDR1 SEHNR and CDR2 FQNEAQ (reference sequence). This CDR3 has 13 amino acids. Trimming stripped 3 bases from V and 4 bases from J, with 6 bases between. The DNA of the CDR3 is TGTGCCAGCAGCTTTTGGGGCACCGGGGAGCTGTTTTTT. Translated, it gives CASSFWGTGELFF.

In its sample, this clonotype was seen many times. This chain uses TRBV29-1 with TRBJ2-1, with a tentative D call TRBD2 (5 bases). V lost 1 base to trimming and J lost 5 bases, with 6 bases between them. CDR1 and CDR2 from the germline V gene are SQVTM and ANQGSEA. This CDR3 has 12 residues. The CDR3 loop reads CSVEGTHNEQFF. The CDR3 coding sequence is TGCAGCGTTGAAGGGACTCACAATGAGCAGTTCTTC.

This clonotype was counted many times. The chain uses TRBV19 and TRBJ1-2; D perhaps matches TRBD1 (5 bases). Germline V gives CDR1 LNHDA, CDR2 SQIVND (reference sequence). Trimming took 1 base from V and 4 from J, leaving 13 bases between them. This CDR3 comprises 15 residues. The CDR3 spells CASSIGPGGVYGYTF. CDR3 DNA sequence: TGTGCCAGTAGTATAGGCCCCGGAGGGGTCTATGGCTACACCTTC.

The CDR3 DNA reads TGTGCCAGCAGCTGGACAGGGGAAGCTTTCTTT. This codes for CASSWTGEAFF. The chain uses TRBV28 and TRBJ1-1, with TRBD1 matching 8 bases. The CDR3 extends over 11 amino acids. CDR1 and CDR2 from the germline V gene are MDHEN and SYDVKM. Trimming removed 6 bases from V and 8 bases from J; junction bases left unmatched: 2.

The chain carries TRBV6-1 and TRBJ1-2; D is unresolved. The V gene's germline CDR1 is MNHNS and CDR2 SASEGT. V lost 7 bases, J lost 0 bases, and 18 bases lay in between. The CDR3 has 16 amino acids. The CDR3 DNA reads TGTGCCAGCACCGCGTCTCTTCCCCCAGCTAACTATGGCTACACCTTC. It is translated as CASTASLPPANYGYTF.

This chain joins TRBV29-1 and TRBJ1-4; D remains ambiguous. This CDR3 comprises 15 residues. CDR1 and CDR2 from the germline V gene are SQVTM and ANQGSEA. V was pared by 0 bases and J by 0 bases, with 8 bases between. CDR3 sequence reads: CSVEEVGATNEKLFF. In DNA, the CDR3 is TGCAGCGTTGAAGAGGTCGGAGCAACTAATGAAAAACTGTTTTTT.

The chain combines TRBV6-5 with TRBJ2-3; D not certain. The germline V and J ends were trimmed by 7 bases and 6 bases, with 14 bases remaining between them. The CDR3 totals 13 residues. The germline gives CDR1 MNHEY, CDR2 SVGAGI. This CDR3 is CASNPLGSDTQYF. The CDR3 nucleotides read TGTGCCAGCAATCCATTGGGGTCGGATACGCAGTATTTT.

The rearrangement links TRBV24-1 to TRBJ1-5; no clear D. Germline V CDR1 and CDR2: KGHDR, SFDVKD. The V end lost 5 bases, the J end lost 4 bases, and 11 bases lay between the germline ends. The CDR3 is made up of 14 amino acids. CDR3 sequence: CATSAPGPNQPQHF. The CDR3 DNA sequence: TGTGCCACCAGTGCCCCCGGACCAAATCAGCCCCAGCATTTT.

This clonotype turned up a few times. The rearrangement links TRBV5-1 to TRBJ2-7; 8 bases agree with TRBD2. The CDR3 is 13 amino acids. The V gene's germline CDR1 is SGHRS and CDR2 YFSETQ. V was pared by 6 bases and J by 4 bases, with 6 bases of the junction left unmatched. This CDR3 reads CASNRGGGYEQYF. CDR3 DNA sequence: TGCGCCAGCAACCGGGGGGGCGGGTACGAGCAGTACTTC.

The rearrangement links TRBV20-1 to TRBJ1-2; D is uncertain. V was trimmed by 6 bases and J by 4 bases, leaving 12 bases between them. Germline V gene sequence: CDR1 DFQATT, CDR2 SNEGSKA (reference sequence). The CDR3 spans 12 residues. The CDR3 DNA reads TGCAGTGCCCCTGTTCTGTCCTATGGCTACACCTTC. Translating it yields CSAPVLSYGYTF.

This clonotype has just a few counts. CDR3 sequence (DNA): TGTGCCAGCGCGGGGGAGCTGGGGAGGGGCAATGAGCAGTACTTC. Translated, it gives CASAGELGRGNEQYF. V usage is TRBV7-9 and J usage is TRBJ2-5; 7 nucleotides line up with TRBD2. V trimming: 8 bases; J trimming: 11 bases; junction bases outside the gene matches: 20. Germline CDR1 reads SEHNR; CDR2 reads FQNEAQ (reference sequence). The CDR3 length is 15 residues.

Concerning this clonotype itself: The junction shows a germline mismatch at one end, possibly a read error. The chain recombines TRBV9 with TRBJ1-1; D unclear. The CDR3 covers 13 residues. Germline values: CDR1 SGDLS, CDR2 YYNGEE. The CDR3 coding sequence is TGTGCCAACAGCGCAGGCCATAACACTGAAGCTTTCTTT. Translated: CANSAGHNTEAFF.

Ten or more counts support this clonotype. An end of the junction differs from the germline gene, which may be a read error. The chain recombines TRBV12-3 or TRBV12-4 with TRBJ1-2; no firm D call. The CDR3 has 13 amino acids. The CDR3 nucleotides read TGCGCCAGCAGCTTGGGCAGGAGCTATGGCTACACCTTC. It translates to CASSLGRSYGYTF.

This clonotype was counted at least ten times. The chain joins TRBV6-5 to TRBJ1-2; TRBD1 matches at 7 bases. The V gene end was trimmed by 0 bases and the J gene end by 3 bases; junction bases not matched to a gene: 4. This CDR3 spans 15 amino acids. CDR1 is MNHEY and CDR2 is SVGAGI in the germline V gene. CDR3 nucleotide sequence: TGTGCCAGCAGTTACTCGACAGGGTTGGACTATGGCTACACCTTC. This encodes CASSYSTGLDYGYTF.

With respect to this clonotype: A much larger clone sits a single nucleotide away, making a read error possible. This chain connects TRBV5-1 to TRBJ2-5; D unclear. CDR3 length equals 14 residues. With 4 bases removed from V and 5 bases from J, the gap between germline ends came to 15 bases. The germline CDR1 and CDR2 sequences are SGHRS and YFSETQ. The CDR3 loop reads CASSLNPATETQYF. CDR3 DNA sequence: TGCGCCAGCAGCCTGAACCCTGCGACGGAGACCCAGTACTTC.

As regards this clonotype: This may arise from a read error, as a much more abundant clone is one base away. The chain carries TRBV11-2 and TRBJ2-7; D might be TRBD1 (5 bases). Deletions cut 1 base from V and 2 bases from J, with 24 bases between. Germline V gives CDR1 SGHAT, CDR2 FQNNGV. The CDR3 totals 19 residues. The CDR3 loop is CASSLVAGLGTLSPYEQYF. For the CDR3, the DNA is TGTGCCAGCAGCTTAGTGGCAGGGCTCGGCACTCTAAGCCCCTACGAGCAGTACTTC. The entire variable domain, with the rest obtained from reference TRBV11-2 and TRBJ2-7, is as follows: EAGVAQSPRYKIIEKRQSVAFWCNPISGHATLYWYQQILGQGPKLLIQFQNNGVVDDSQLPKDRFSAERLKGVDSTLKIQPAKLEDSAVYLCASSLVAGLGTLSPYEQYFGPGTRLTVT.

This clonotype turned up a few times. This chain joins TRBV24-1 and TRBJ2-2; D unresolved. Germline lookup yields CDR1 KGHDR and CDR2 SFDVKD. Trimming shortened V by 5 bases and J by 1 base, and 4 bases separated the two germline ends. The CDR3 has 13 amino acids. The CDR3 DNA reads TGTGCCACCAGTGGGAAGAACACCGGGGAGCTGTTTTTT. Protein: CATSGKNTGELFF.